This T cell receptor (beta chain) was captured in a study of PD-1 blockade in classical Hodgkin lymphoma. CDR1 and CDR2 (germline): LGHNT, FRNRAP. V was trimmed by 3 bases and J by 1 base, leaving 7 bases between them. The CDR3 spans 14 residues. On this clone: Its specificity is unknown.

Sequencing was performed with immunoSEQ multiplex PCR; in TCRdb, only in-frame clones are kept and a portion is missing. This table holds 15,000 to 20,000 clones, 90% found once. Sample time point: newly diagnosed, previously untreated cHL patient sample. Comparison relied on PBMCs that came from newly diagnosed, untreated classical Hodgkin lymphoma. The study, taken as a whole, reports: Newly diagnosed patients reportedly trailed healthy donors in baseline TCR diversity. The origin of the repertoire differences remains undefined, with disease activity or prior therapy as possible causes.

Sequencing used peripheral blood mononuclear cells (PBMCs). The gene calls are TRBV12-5 and TRBJ2-1, with unresolved D. The sequence was collected from a human donor with classical Hodgkin lymphoma. As DNA, the CDR3 is TGTGCTAGTGGTTTAGGTGGATCCTACAATGAGCAGTTCTTC. Translation: CASGLGGSYNEQFF.